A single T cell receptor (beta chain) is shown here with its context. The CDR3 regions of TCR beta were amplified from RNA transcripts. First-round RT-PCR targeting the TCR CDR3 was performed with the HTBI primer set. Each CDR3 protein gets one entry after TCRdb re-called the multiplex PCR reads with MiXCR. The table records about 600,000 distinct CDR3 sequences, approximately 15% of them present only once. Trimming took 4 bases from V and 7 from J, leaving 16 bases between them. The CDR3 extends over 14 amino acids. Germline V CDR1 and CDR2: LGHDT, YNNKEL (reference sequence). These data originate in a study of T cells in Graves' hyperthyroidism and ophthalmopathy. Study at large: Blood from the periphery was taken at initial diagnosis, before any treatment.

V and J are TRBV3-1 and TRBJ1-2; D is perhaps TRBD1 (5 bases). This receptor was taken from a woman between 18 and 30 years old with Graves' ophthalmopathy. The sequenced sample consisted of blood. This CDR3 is CASSRDEGRGGYTF. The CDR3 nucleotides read TGTGCCAGCAGCCGGGACGAGGGGCGCGGTGGCTACACCTTC.